This T cell receptor beta chain was sequenced for a study of blood T cells in healthy people across ages. Turning to the study itself: Template switching caught about one barcoded beta molecule for each two T cells.

Points from the study as a whole: In long-lived donors, naive CD4+ cell counts and diversity exceeded those of aged donors. Considered underestimates were the diversity estimates obtained from one million T cells.

Notes on this clonotype: Its antigen is as yet unknown.

A second PCR, run for roughly 7 to 11 cycles, used a sample-barcoded 5' primer plus a J-beta primer mix. One entry per CDR3 protein results from TCRdb running MiXCR on the 5' RACE reads. The sample contains 1.5 million to 1.9 million distinct CDR3 sequences, roughly two fifths of which appear only once. The CDR3 spans 16 residues. The V gene's germline CDR1 is SNHLY and CDR2 FYNNEI. V was clipped by 6 bases and J by 5 bases; unmatched bases: 13. The material sequenced was blood. This TCR was recovered from a woman aged 18 to 35 in good health. The gene calls are TRBV2 and TRBJ2-3; 8 positions match TRBD2. The chain's CDR3 is CASSAVGRGALDTQYF. CDR3 sequence (DNA): TGTGCCAGCAGCGCCGTTGGGCGGGGGGCCCTAGATACGCAGTATTTT.